A selection of T cell receptor beta chains follows, all from one sample in a study of T cells expressing NK-cell markers. TCRdb reanalyzed the 5' RACE reads and collapses them to one entry per CDR3 protein, without DNA. The sample data list 140,000 to 150,000 distinct CDR3 sequences. Sequencing was performed on blood T cells: a sorted CD56 or NKG2C T cell subset, CD4+ or CD8+ T cells, or bulk PBMC T cells (not recorded which). All receptors derive from a man aged 18 to 30 in good health. The CDR3 runs from the conserved cysteine through the conserved F or W. Each record gives: V gene, J gene, CDR3 protein.

TRBV12-3/TRBV12-4	TRBJ2-2	CASSFFGTSGSKTGELFF
TRBV20-1	TRBJ2-3	CSTPPHGSSTDTQYF
TRBV14	TRBJ2-1	CASSGQHYNEQFF
TRBV6-2/TRBV6-3	TRBJ1-5	CASMGAWDQPQHF
TRBV12-3/TRBV12-4	TRBJ1-1	CASHRGGVTEAFF
TRBV4-1	TRBJ2-3	CASSQALAGLYTDTQYF
TRBV7-9	TRBJ2-7	CASSPKGPGQGYEQYF
TRBV30	TRBJ2-1	CASSAGAPEQFF
TRBV5-1	TRBJ1-2	CASSLVPVSGYTF
TRBV24-1	TRBJ2-5	CATARSAGDGETQYF
TRBV19	TRBJ1-1	CASSLLAGPSEAFF
TRBV14	TRBJ2-3	CASSHPGLSTDTQYF
TRBV28	TRBJ2-1	CASTSPIMSSYNEQFF
TRBV7-6	TRBJ2-3	CASTRGFGDTQYF
TRBV19	TRBJ1-6	CASSIQGIGSPLHF
TRBV28	TRBJ2-7	CASSFGTSTSEQYF
TRBV5-6	TRBJ1-5	CASSLAGQAAQHF
TRBV7-9	TRBJ2-7	CACWEGGGEQYF
TRBV15	TRBJ2-5	CATSRAGTSGKETQYF
TRBV12-3/TRBV12-4	TRBJ1-2	CASSFTSGYYGYTF
TRBV11-2	TRBJ2-1	CASSPTGLEPYNEQFF
TRBV20-1	TRBJ2-5	CSQGEGLWETQYF
TRBV25-1	TRBJ2-2	CATEGGGELFF
TRBV29-1	TRBJ2-1	CSVGLAGAYEQFF
TRBV19	TRBJ2-2	CASSPRTSNTGELFF
TRBV3-1	TRBJ2-2	CASSQGSGSGTGELFF
TRBV5-1	TRBJ2-2	CASSGAVGELFF
TRBV20-1	TRBJ1-2	CSAIHPGTGEVYGYTF
TRBV7-8	TRBJ2-7	CASSPTSGSVREQYF
TRBV12-3/TRBV12-4	TRBJ1-5	CASNPDGGNQPQHF
TRBV9	TRBJ2-2	CASSALANTGELFF
TRBV19	TRBJ2-7	CATRELGGGYEQYF
TRBV7-3	TRBJ2-7	CASSPAGQYPTYEQYF
TRBV20-1	TRBJ2-1	CSARVTGNEQFF
TRBV4-3	TRBJ2-2	CASSQDPRDPLTGELFF
TRBV28	TRBJ2-3	CASRAFRNDPTDTQYF
TRBV2	TRBJ2-5	CASSGSVLQETQYF
TRBV24-1	TRBJ2-3	CATSGDRGLTDTQYF
TRBV20-1	TRBJ2-1	CSARDQEFSYNEQFF